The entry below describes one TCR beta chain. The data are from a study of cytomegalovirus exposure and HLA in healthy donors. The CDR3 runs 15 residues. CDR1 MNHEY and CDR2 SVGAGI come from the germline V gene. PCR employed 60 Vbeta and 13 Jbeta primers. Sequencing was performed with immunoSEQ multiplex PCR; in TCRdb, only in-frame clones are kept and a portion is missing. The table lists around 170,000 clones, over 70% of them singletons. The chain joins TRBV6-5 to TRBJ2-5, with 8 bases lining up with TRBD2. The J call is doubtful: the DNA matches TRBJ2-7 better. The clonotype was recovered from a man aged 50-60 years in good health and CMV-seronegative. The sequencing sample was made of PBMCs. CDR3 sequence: CASSYSGGGPYEQYF. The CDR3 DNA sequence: TGTGCCAGCAGTTACTCCGGGGGGGGGCCCTACGAGCAGTACTTC.